This TCR beta chain was found in a study of vaccination and CD4 T cells after COVID-19. Treatment reported: approximately 11-day PBMC culture with coronavirus spike peptide pools or control peptides (ViraFEST assay). The study sequenced cultured CD4+ T cell DNA using the Oncomine TCR Beta short-read assay. Each CDR3 protein gets one entry after TCRdb re-called the PCR reads with MiXCR. The repertoire holds about 13,000 distinct CDR3 sequences, with more than 75% as singletons. This clonotype came up a few times. The antigen is undetermined. This CDR3 is 15 amino acids long. The chain is built from TRBV21-1 and TRBJ1-1; the table's D call, TRBD1, was not checked against the DNA. TRBV21-1 is shown as a pseudogene. This TCR came from a human donor who had recovered from COVID-19. Sequencing was performed on CD4+ T cells from blood, cultured in vitro. CDR3 residues: CASSNRGGANTEAFF. The CDR3 coding sequence is TGTGCCAGCAGCAACAGGGGTGGTGCGAACACTGAAGCTTTCTTT.